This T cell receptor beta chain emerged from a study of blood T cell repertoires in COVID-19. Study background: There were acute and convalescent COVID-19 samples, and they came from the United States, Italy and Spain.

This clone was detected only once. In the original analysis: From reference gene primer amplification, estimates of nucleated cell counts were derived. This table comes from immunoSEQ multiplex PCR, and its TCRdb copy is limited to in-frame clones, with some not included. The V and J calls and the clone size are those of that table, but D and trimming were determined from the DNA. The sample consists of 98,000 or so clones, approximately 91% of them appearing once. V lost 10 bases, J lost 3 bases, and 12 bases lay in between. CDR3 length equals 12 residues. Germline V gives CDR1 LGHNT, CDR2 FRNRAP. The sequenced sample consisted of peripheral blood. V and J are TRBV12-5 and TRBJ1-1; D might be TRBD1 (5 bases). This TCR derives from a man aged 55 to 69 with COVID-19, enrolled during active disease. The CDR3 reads CATSWGDTEAFF. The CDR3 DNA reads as TGTGCTACCTCCTGGGGGGACACTGAAGCTTTCTTT.